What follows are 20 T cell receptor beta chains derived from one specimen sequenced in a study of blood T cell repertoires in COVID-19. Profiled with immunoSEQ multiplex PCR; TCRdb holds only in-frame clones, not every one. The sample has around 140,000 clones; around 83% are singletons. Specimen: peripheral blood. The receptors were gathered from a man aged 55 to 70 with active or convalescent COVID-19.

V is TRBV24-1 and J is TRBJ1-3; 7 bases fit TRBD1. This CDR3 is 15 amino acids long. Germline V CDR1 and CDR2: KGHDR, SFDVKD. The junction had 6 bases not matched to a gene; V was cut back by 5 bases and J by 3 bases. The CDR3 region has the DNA TGTGCCACCAGTGGGGACAGCGGGCTTGGAAACACCATATATTTT. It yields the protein CATSGDSGLGNTIYF.

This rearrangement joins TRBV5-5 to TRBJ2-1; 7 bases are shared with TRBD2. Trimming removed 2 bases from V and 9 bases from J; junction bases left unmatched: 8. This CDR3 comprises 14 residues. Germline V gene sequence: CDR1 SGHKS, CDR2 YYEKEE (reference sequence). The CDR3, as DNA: TGTGCCAGCAGCTTTTCGGGGACTACGATTGAGCAGTTCTTC. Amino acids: CASSFSGTTIEQFF. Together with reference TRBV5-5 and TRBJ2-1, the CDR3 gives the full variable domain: DAGVTQSPTHLIKTRGQQVTLRCSPISGHKSVSWYQQVLGQGPQFIFQYYEKEERGRGNFPDRFSARQFPNYSSELNVNALLLGDSALYLCASSFSGTTIEQFFGPGTRLTVL.

The CDR3 sequence: CASNPNSGWVGSYNEQFF. Here the CDR3 DNA reads TGTGCCAGCAATCCAAATAGCGGTTGGGTCGGTTCCTACAATGAGCAGTTCTTC. The chain uses TRBV7-2 and TRBJ2-1; D is possibly TRBD2 (6 bases). The germline V gene encodes CDR1 SGHTA and CDR2 FQGNSA. V lost 7 bases, J lost 1 base, and 23 bases lay in between. This CDR3 is 18 amino acids long.

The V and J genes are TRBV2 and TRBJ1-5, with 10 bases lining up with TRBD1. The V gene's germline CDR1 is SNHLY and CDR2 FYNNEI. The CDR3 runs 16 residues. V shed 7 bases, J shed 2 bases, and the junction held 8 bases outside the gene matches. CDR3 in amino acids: CASTPPGQGRNQPQHF. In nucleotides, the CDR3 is TGTGCCAGCACTCCCCCGGGACAGGGGCGCAATCAGCCCCAGCATTTT.

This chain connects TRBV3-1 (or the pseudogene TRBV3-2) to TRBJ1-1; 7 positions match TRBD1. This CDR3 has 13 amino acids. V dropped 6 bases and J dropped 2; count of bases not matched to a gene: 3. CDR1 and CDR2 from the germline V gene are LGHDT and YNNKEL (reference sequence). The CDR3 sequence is CASSGTVNTEAFF. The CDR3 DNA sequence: TGTGCCAGCAGTGGGACAGTAAACACTGAAGCTTTCTTT.

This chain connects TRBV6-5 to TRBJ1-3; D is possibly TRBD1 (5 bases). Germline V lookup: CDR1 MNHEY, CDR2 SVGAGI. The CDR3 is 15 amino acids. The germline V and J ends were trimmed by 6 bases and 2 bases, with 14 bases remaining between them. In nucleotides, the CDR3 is TGTGCCAGCAGCCCCAGGGTTATCGCTGGAAACACCATATATTTT. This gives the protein CASSPRVIAGNTIYF.

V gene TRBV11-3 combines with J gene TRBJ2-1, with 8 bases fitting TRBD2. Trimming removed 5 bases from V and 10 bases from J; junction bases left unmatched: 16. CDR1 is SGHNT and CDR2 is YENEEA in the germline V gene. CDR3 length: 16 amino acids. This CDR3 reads CASSLPTSVRWGEQFF. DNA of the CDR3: TGTGCCAGCAGCCTTCCGACTAGCGTTAGGTGGGGGGAGCAGTTCTTC.

The CDR3 reads CASSFGGWNTEAFF. The CDR3 bases are TGTGCCAGCAGCTTCGGGGGTTGGAACACTGAAGCTTTCTTT. The chain recombines TRBV11-2 with TRBJ1-1, with D maybe TRBD1 (5 bases). Trimming cost V 3 bases and J 1 base, with 9 bases left between them. Germline V gives CDR1 SGHAT, CDR2 FQNNGV. The CDR3 is 14 residues long. The full variable domain, in which reference TRBV11-2 and TRBJ1-1 provide the parts outside the CDR3, is EAGVAQSPRYKIIEKRQSVAFWCNPISGHATLYWYQQILGQGPKLLIQFQNNGVVDDSQLPKDRFSAERLKGVDSTLKIQPAKLEDSAVYLCASSFGGWNTEAFFGQGTRLTVV.

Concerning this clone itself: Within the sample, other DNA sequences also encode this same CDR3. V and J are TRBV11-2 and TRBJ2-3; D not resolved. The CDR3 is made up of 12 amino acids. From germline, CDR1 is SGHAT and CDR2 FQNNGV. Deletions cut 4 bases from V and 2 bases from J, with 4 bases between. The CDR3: CASSSSTDTQYF. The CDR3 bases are TGTGCCAGCAGCTCATCCACAGATACGCAGTATTTT.

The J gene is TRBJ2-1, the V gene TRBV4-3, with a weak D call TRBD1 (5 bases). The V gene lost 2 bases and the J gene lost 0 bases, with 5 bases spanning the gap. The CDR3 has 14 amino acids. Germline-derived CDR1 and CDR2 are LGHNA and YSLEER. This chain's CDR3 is CASSQTGSYNEQFF. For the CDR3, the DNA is TGCGCCAGCAGCCAAACAGGCTCCTACAATGAGCAGTTCTTC.

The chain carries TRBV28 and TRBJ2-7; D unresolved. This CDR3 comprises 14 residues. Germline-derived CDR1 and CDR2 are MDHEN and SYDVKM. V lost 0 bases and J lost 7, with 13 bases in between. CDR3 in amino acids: CASSLWRRNGEQYV. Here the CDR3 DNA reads TGTGCCAGCAGTTTATGGAGAAGGAACGGGGAGCAGTACGTC.

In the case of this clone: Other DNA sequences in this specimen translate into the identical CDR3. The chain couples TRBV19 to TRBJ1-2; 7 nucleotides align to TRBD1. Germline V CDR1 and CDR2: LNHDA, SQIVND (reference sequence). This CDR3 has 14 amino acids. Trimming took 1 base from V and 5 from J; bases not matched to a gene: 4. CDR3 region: CASSIGQGIYGYTF. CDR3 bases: TGTGCCAGTAGTATAGGACAGGGAATATATGGCTACACCTTC.

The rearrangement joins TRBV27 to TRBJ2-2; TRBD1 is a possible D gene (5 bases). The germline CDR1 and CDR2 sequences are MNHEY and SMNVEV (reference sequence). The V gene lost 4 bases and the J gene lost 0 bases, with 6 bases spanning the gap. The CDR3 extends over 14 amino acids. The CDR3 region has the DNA TGTGCCAGCAGTTCCAGGGCGAACACCGGGGAGCTGTTTTTT. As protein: CASSSRANTGELFF.

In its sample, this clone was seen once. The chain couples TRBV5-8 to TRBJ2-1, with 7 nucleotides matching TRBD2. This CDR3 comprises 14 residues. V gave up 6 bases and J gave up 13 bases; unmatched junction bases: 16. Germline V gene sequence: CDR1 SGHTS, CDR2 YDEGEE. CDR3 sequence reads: CASIWAQGSGPQFF. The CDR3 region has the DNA TGTGCCAGCATCTGGGCGCAGGGTAGCGGGCCACAGTTCTTC.

The CDR3 DNA reads as TGTGCCAGCAGTCAAACCTCACAGGTCGGCGGGGAGCTGTTTTTT. Its protein is CASSQTSQVGGELFF. The chain combines TRBV28 with TRBJ2-2; tentatively, D is TRBD1 (5 bases). The germline V gene encodes CDR1 MDHEN and CDR2 SYDVKM. This CDR3 has 15 residues. V shed 5 bases and J shed 7 bases, with 17 bases lying between them.

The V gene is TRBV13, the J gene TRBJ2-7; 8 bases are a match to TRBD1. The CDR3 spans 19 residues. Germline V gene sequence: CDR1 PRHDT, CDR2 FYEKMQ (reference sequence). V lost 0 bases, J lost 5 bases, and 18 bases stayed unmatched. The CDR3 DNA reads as TGTGCCAGCAGCTTAGGGAGGGGTCGACAGGGGTTCCTATACAACGAGCAGTACTTC. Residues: CASSLGRGRQGFLYNEQYF.

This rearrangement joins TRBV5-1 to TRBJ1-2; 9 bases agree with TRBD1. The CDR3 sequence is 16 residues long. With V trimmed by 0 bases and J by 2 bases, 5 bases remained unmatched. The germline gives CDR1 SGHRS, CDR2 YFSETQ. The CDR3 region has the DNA TGCGCCAGCAGCTTGGCTCTAGGGACAGGGAACTATGGCTACACCTTC. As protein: CASSLALGTGNYGYTF.

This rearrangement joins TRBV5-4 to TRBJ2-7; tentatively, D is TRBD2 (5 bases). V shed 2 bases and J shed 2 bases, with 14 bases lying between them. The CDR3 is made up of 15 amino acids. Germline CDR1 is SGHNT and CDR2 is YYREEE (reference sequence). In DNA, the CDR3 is TGTGCCAGCAGCTTCGCCGGGAAGACGGCCTACGAGCAGTACTTC. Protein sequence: CASSFAGKTAYEQYF.

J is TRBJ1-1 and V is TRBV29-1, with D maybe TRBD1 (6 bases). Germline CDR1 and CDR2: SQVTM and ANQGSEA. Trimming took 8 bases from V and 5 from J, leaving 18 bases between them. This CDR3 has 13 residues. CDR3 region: CSSLSSRGTEAFF. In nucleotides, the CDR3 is TGCAGCTCCCTTTCCTCTAGGGGGACTGAAGCTTTCTTT.

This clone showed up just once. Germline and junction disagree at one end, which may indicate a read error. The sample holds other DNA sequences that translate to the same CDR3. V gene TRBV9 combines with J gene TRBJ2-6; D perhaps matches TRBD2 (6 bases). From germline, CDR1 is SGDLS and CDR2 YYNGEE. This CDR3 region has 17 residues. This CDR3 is CASSPGLKSSGANVLTF. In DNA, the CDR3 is TGTGCCAGCAGTCCGGGACTCAAGAGCTCTGGGGCCAATGTCCTGACTTTC.